The T cell receptor beta chain described here comes from a study of neoadjuvant anti-PD-1 for oral cavity cancer. Stated time point: after neoadjuvant nivolumab, at surgical resection. V gave up 4 bases and J gave up 0 bases, with 14 bases separating them. CDR3 length equals 16 residues. Looked up from germline, CDR1 is ENHRY and CDR2 is SYGVKD. Sequencing used immunoSEQ multiplex PCR; TCRdb keeps in-frame clones, though not all of them. The repertoire holds 55,000 to 75,000 clones, with about 86% as singletons. This specimen was PBMCs, taken after nivolumab (anti-PD-1) treatment. This receptor was obtained from a person aged 40 to 85 with oral cavity squamous cell carcinoma. The V gene is TRBV10-3, the J gene TRBJ2-3; D is unresolved. The CDR3 DNA follows: TGTGCCATCAGTGTTTCCCTACCTTCTAGCACAGATACGCAGTATTTT. It specifies CAISVSLPSSTDTQYF.